This T cell receptor beta chain was profiled in a study of Ad26.COV2.S vaccination and SARS-CoV-2 variants (dated by TCRdb to 2020 to 2022). Broadly, across the study: Donors in the vaccine arm were drawn from COV1001, a multicentre, randomized, double-blind, placebo-controlled phase I-IIa trial testing Ad26.COV2.S in healthy adults. Ad26.COV2.S was administered intramuscularly at a dose of 5x10^10 or 1x10^11 viral particles, either as one shot or as two shots given 56 days apart. TCRbeta repertoire sequencing served as the tool for gauging how specific and how broad the SARS-CoV-2-reactive T cell receptors were following Ad26.COV2.S vaccination. The TCR-sequenced set comprised about 32 samples: 19 Ad26.COV2.S vaccine recipients, 5 placebo recipients and 8 SARS-CoV-2 convalescent individuals. Trial participants were randomized into five groups of five: low-dose or high-dose Ad26.COV2.S given once or twice, or placebo on both occasions. Throughout the experiments and outcome assessment, investigators stayed blinded to trial group allocation.

Sample treatment or condition, as interpreted from the label and publication: 15 to 20 received Ad26.COV2.S at low or high dose, single or two shots; about 5 received placebo; per-sample allocation not given. Repertoires of vaccine and placebo recipients were sequenced from samples collected on day 63 after the first injection. In Cohort 1b, around 25 adults aged 18-55 years were enrolled at a single site in Boston, USA, between 29 July and 7 August 2020. Ad26.COV2.S was a replication-incompetent adenovirus type 26 vector that expressed a prefusion-stabilized SARS-CoV-2 spike protein derived from the original Wuhan strain. A word on this clone: Its antigen specificity is not known. Qualities for individual bases were not recorded, and no much larger clone is one base off.

V sheds 1 base and J sheds 5 bases, leaving 5 bases between their ends. Looking up the germline V gene yields CDR1 SGHRS and CDR2 YFSETQ. From cysteine to phenylalanine, the CDR3 is 12 amino acids long. The entry retains the CDR3 DNA only, 36 bases that are in frame from base 1. Findings and caveats that apply to the study as a whole: After vaccination, substantial breadth of spike-specific CD8+ and CD4+ T cell responses was reported. Vaccine and placebo recipients had similar non-spike TCR breadth, a finding consistent with the vaccine containing only spike. Spike-specific TCR breadth was higher in Ad26.COV2.S recipients than in placebo recipients (P = 0.0014). The study was not powered to compare responses between vaccine doses or regimens. The authors noted that total T cell responses may have been underestimated by the TCR breadth and depth analyses.

TCRbeta CDR3 regions were sequenced with the immunoSEQ Assay. After extraction, genomic DNA underwent amplification by bias-controlled multiplex PCR, followed by high-throughput sequencing. In the paper's pipeline: To quantify the absolute abundance of each unique TCRbeta CDR3 region, sequences were collapsed and filtered. T cell fraction was estimated by normalizing TCRbeta template counts to usable DNA, with usable DNA measured through amplification of reference genes found in all nucleated cells. Repertoire TCRs were annotated as SARS-CoV-2-specific by exact matching of V gene, CDR3 amino acid sequence and J gene to a known reactive TCR set. The reference SARS-CoV-2 TCR set was derived from MIRA and filtered for enrichment in COVID-19-positive ImmuneCODE repertoires, a step that removed public or cross-reactive TCRs. Based on the MIRA antigens, annotated TCRs were further analysed at the level of specific ORF or position within ORF. Depth was the summed frequency of annotated unique rearrangements, while breadth was defined as annotated unique rearrangements over total unique productive rearrangements. Two-sided Wilcoxon rank-sum tests were applied when comparing TCR breadth between groups. TCRdb's version of the immuneACCESS table is confined to in-frame rearrangements and falls short of the full clone set. An unresolved V gene accounts for under half of the shortfall where checked; the remainder is of unknown origin. V and J calls and clone size are as listed in that table; D and trimming were resolved from the DNA. The sample table contains 430,000 or so clones; only one count was recorded for roughly 87% of them. Clones ranked in the top ten supply about 2.4% of the sample.

This chain is built from TRBV5-1 and TRBJ2-3; too little of a D gene remains to name it. Sequenced material: peripheral blood, taken in a trial of Ad26.COV2.S vaccine versus placebo. This sequence originates from a person aged 18 to 59 who received the Ad26.COV2.S COVID-19 vaccine or a placebo. The DNA reads as follows: TGCGCCAGCAGCTTGAGTGGAGATACGCAGTATTTT. Protein translation: CASSLSGDTQYF.